The following is a T cell receptor (beta chain) sequence with its context. What it binds is unknown. The CDR3 extends 3 residues past the end of the read, so its final part is completed from the germline J gene. The sample has other DNA sequences that encode this CDR3 too. The sample originates from a study of T cells in women clearing cervical HPV infection. Study-wide results and caveats: Cases carried less TRBV6-7 than controls: approximately 0.1% versus 0.16%.

The CDR3 has 14 residues. Germline V gene lookup returns CDR1 LNHDA and CDR2 SQIVND (reference sequence). V gave up 2 bases and J gave up 2 bases; unmatched junction bases: 0. immunoSEQ multiplex PCR used an average of around 1,200 ng genomic DNA. Profiling relied on immunoSEQ multiplex PCR, and the TCRdb table lists in-frame clones only, not all of them. Its clone listing holds around 33,000 clones. The genes are TRBV19 and TRBJ2-7, with 10 bases matching TRBD2. The sequencing sample was made of blood buffy coat. The sequence was obtained from a woman aged 18 to 75 with a cervical HPV16 infection that either progressed to CIN3+ or cleared (not recorded which). The CDR3 DNA, read in part, is TGTGCCAGTAGTATACTAGCGGGGGCCTACGAG. Residues: CASSILAGAYE. The CDR3 in its entirety is CASSILAGAYEQYF.